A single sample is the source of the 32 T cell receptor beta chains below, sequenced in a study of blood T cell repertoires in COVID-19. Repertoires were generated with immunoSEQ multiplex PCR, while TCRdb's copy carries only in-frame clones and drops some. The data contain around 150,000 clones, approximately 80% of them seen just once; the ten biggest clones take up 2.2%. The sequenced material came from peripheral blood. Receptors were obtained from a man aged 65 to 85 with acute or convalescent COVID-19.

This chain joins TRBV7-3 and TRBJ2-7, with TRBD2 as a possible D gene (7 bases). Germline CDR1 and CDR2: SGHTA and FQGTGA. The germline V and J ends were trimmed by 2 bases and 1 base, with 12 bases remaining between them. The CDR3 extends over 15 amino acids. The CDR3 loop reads CASSLGGAGSYEQYF. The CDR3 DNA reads TGTGCCAGCAGCTTAGGGGGGGCTGGGTCCTACGAGCAGTACTTC.

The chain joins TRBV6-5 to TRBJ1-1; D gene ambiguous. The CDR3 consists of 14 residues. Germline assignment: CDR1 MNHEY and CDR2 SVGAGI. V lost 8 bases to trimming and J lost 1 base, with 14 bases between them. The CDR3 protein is CASPPGRENTEAFF. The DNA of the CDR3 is TGTGCCAGCCCTCCGGGCCGGGAGAACACTGAAGCTTTCTTT.

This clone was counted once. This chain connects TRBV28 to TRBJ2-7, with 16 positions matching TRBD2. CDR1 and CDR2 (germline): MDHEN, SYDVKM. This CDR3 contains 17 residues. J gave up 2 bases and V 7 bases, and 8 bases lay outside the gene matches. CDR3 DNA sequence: TGTGCCAGCACCCCCCCGGGACTAGCGGGAGGGGCCTACGAGCAGTACTTC. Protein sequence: CASTPPGLAGGAYEQYF.

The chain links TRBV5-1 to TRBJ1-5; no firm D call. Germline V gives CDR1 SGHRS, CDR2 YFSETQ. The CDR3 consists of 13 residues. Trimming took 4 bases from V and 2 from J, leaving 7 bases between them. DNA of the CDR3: TGCGCCAGCAGCCCTGAGGGCAATCAGCCCCAGCATTTT. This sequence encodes CASSPEGNQPQHF.

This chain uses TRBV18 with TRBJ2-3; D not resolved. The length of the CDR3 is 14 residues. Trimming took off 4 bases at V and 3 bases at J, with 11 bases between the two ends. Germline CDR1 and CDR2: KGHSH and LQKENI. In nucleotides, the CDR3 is TGTGCCAGCTCACAGGCGGCAGTTACAGATACGCAGTATTTT. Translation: CASSQAAVTDTQYF.

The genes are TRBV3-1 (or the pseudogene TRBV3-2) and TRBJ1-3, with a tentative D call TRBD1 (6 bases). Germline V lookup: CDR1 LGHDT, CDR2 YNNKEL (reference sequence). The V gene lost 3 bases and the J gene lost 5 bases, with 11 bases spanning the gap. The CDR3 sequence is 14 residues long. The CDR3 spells CASSQSGARNTIYF. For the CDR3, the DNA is TGTGCCAGCAGCCAGTCAGGGGCTCGAAACACCATATATTTT.

This CDR3 reads CASTKIPSSGANVLTF. CDR3 in DNA: TGCGCCAGCACTAAAATACCAAGCTCTGGGGCCAACGTCCTGACTTTC. The V and J genes are TRBV5-1 and TRBJ2-6; D remains ambiguous. The CDR3 sequence is 16 residues long. The V gene's germline CDR1 is SGHRS and CDR2 YFSETQ. Trimming cost V 6 bases and J 0 bases, with 13 bases left between them.

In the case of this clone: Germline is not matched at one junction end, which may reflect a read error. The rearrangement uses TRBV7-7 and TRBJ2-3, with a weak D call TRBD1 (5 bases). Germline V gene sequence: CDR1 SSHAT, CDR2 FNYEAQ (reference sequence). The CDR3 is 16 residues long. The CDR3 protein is CASSPRLDPAGDTQYF. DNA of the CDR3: TGTGCTAGCAGCCCCCGACTCGACCCTGCAGGGGATACGCAGTATTTT.

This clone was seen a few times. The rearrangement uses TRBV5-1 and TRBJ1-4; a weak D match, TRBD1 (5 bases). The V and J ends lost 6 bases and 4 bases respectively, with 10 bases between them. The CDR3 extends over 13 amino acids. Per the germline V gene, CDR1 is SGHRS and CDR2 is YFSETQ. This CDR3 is CASKEQDNEKLFF. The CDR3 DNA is TGCGCCAGCAAAGAACAGGATAATGAAAAACTGTTTTTT. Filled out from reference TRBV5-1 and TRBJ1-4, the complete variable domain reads KAGVTQTPRYLIKTRGQQVTLSCSPISGHRSVSWYQQTPGQGLQFLFEYFSETQRNKGNFPGRFSGRQFSNSRSEMNVSTLELGDSALYLCASKEQDNEKLFFGSGTQLSVL.

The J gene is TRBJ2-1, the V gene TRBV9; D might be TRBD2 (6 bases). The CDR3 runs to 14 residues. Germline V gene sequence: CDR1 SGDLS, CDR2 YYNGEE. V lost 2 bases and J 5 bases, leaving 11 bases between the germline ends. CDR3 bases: TGTGCCAGCAGCGTCTCGGGGGTTAACAATGAGCAGTTCTTC. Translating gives CASSVSGVNNEQFF.

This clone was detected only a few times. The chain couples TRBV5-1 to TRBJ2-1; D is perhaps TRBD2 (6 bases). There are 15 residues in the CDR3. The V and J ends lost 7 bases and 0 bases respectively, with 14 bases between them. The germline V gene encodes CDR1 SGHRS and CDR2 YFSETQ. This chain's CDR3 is CASGWDSSSYNEQFF. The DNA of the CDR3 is TGCGCCAGCGGTTGGGACTCAAGCTCCTACAATGAGCAGTTCTTC. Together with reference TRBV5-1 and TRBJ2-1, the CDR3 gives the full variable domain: KAGVTQTPRYLIKTRGQQVTLSCSPISGHRSVSWYQQTPGQGLQFLFEYFSETQRNKGNFPGRFSGRQFSNSRSEMNVSTLELGDSALYLCASGWDSSSYNEQFFGPGTRLTVL.

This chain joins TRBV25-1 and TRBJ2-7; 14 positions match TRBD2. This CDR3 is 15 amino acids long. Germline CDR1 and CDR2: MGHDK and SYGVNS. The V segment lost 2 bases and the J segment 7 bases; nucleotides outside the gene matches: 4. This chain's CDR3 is CASSEPGLAGVEQYF. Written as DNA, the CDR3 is TGTGCCAGCAGTGAACCGGGACTAGCGGGAGTTGAGCAGTACTTC.

The CDR3 nucleotides are TGTGCCAGTAGTAGCGGCACTTCGAACACCGGGGAGCTGTTTTTT. Translating it yields CASSSGTSNTGELFF. The rearrangement uses TRBV19 and TRBJ2-2; D is unclear. Germline CDR1 LNHDA, CDR2 SQIVND (reference sequence). The CDR3 has 15 residues. Deletions cut 4 bases from V and 0 bases from J, with 9 bases between.

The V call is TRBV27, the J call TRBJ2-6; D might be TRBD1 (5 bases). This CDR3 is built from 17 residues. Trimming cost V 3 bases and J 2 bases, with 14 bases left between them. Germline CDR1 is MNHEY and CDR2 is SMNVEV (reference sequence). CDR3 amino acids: CASSFKPTGTGANVLTF. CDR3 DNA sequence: TGTGCCAGCAGTTTTAAGCCAACAGGTACTGGGGCCAACGTCCTGACTTTC.

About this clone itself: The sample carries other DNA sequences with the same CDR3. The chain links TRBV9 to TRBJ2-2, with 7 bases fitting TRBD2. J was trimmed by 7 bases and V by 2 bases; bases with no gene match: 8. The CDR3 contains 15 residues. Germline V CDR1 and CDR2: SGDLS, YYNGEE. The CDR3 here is CASSVGGRGNGELFF. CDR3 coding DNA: TGTGCCAGCAGCGTGGGCGGGAGAGGAAACGGGGAGCTGTTTTTT. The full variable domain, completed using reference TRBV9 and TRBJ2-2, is DSGVTQTPKHLITATGQRVTLRCSPRSGDLSVYWYQQSLDQGLQFLIQYYNGEERAKGNILERFSAQQFPDLHSELNLSSLELGDSALYFCASSVGGRGNGELFFGEGSRLTVL.

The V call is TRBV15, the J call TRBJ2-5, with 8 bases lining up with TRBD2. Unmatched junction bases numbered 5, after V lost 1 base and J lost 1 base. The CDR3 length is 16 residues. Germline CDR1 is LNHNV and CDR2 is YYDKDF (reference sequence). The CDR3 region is CATSRASGSGQETQYF. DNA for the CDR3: TGTGCCACCAGCAGAGCGAGCGGGAGCGGCCAAGAGACCCAGTACTTC.

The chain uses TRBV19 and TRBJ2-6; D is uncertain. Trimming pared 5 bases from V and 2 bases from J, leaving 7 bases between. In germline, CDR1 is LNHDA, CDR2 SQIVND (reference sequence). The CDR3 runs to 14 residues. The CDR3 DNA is TGTGCCAGTAGTCTGCAGACTGGGGCCAACGTCCTGACTTTC. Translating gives CASSLQTGANVLTF.

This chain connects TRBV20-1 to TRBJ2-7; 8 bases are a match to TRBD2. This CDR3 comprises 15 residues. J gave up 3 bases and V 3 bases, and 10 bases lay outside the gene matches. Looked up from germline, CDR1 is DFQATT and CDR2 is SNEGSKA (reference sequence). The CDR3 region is CSASPGGLAGYEQYF. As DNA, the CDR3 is TGCAGTGCTAGTCCGGGGGGGCTAGCGGGCTACGAGCAGTACTTC.

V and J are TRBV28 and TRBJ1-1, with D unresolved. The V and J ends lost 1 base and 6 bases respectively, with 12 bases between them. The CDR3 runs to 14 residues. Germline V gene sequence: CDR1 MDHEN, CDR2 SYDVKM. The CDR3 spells CASSLLGSLSEAFF. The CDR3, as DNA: TGTGCCAGCAGTTTATTGGGGAGTTTATCTGAAGCTTTCTTT.

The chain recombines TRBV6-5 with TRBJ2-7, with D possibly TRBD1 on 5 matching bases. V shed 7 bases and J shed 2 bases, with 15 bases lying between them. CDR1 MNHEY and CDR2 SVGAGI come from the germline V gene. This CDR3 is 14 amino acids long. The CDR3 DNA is TGTGCCAGCACCAACACCAGGGAAACCTACGAGCAGTACTTC. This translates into CASTNTRETYEQYF.

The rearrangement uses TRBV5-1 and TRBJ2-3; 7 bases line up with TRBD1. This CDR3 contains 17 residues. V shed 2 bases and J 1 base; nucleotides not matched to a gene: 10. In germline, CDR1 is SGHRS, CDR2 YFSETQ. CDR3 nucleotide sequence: TGCGCCAGCAGCTTACGGCCAGGCCAGGGGGGCACAGATACGCAGTATTTT. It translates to CASSLRPGQGGTDTQYF.

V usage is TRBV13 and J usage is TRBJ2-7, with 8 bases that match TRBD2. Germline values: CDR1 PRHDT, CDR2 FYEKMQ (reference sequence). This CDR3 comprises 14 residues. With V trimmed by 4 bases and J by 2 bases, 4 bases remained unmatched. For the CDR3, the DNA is TGTGCCAGCAGCTCCCGGGAGGGCACCTACGAGCAGTACTTC. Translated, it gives CASSSREGTYEQYF.

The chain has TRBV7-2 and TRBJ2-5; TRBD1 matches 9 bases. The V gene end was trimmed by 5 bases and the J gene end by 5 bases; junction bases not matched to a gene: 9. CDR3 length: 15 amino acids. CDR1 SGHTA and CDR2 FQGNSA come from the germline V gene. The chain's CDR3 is CASSPFSTGGETQYF. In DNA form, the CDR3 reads TGTGCCAGCAGCCCTTTTTCGACAGGGGGTGAGACCCAGTACTTC.

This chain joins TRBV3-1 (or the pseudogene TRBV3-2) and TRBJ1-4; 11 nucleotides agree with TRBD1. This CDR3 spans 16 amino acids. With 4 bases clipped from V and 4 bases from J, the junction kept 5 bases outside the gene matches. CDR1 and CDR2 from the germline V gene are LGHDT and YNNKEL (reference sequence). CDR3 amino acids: CASSRGGTGGNEKLFF. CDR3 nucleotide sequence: TGTGCCAGCAGCCGGGGCGGGACAGGGGGTAATGAAAAACTGTTTTTT.

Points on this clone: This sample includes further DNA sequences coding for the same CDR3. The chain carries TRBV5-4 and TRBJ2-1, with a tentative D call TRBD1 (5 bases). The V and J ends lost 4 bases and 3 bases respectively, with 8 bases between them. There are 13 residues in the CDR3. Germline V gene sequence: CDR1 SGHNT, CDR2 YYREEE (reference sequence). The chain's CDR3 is CASSLDSYNEQFF. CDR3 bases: TGTGCCAGCAGCCTAGACAGCTACAATGAGCAGTTCTTC.

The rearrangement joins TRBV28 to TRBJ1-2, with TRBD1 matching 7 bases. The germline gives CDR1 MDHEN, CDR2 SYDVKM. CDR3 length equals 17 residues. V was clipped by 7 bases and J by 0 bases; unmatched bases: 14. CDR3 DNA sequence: TGTGCCAGCAATACCCGGGTGACAGGGTTATCTAACTATGGCTACACCTTC. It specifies CASNTRVTGLSNYGYTF.

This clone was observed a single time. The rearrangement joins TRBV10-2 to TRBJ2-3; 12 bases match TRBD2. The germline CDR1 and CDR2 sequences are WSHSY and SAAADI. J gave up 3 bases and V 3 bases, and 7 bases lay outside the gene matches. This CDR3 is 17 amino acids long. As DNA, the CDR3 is TGCGCCAGCAGTGAATATTGGACTAGCGGGACAACAGATACGCAGTATTTT. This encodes CASSEYWTSGTTDTQYF.

Here the CDR3 reads CASSLGLAGGYEQYF. In DNA form, the CDR3 reads TGTGCCAGCAGCTTGGGACTAGCGGGGGGTTACGAGCAGTACTTC. The chain has TRBV5-5 and TRBJ2-7; 13 positions agree with TRBD2. The V segment lost 0 bases and the J segment 4 bases; nucleotides outside the gene matches: 1. Germline V gene lookup returns CDR1 SGHKS and CDR2 YYEKEE (reference sequence). The CDR3 runs to 15 residues.

CDR3 nucleotides: TGCGCCAGCAGCAACCTGGGACAGGCAGACAATGAGCAGTTCTTC. This codes for CASSNLGQADNEQFF. The chain links TRBV5-1 to TRBJ2-1, with 8 bases fitting TRBD1. The germline V gene has CDR1 SGHRS and CDR2 YFSETQ. This CDR3 is 15 amino acids long. Losses at the gene ends were 4 bases for V and 5 bases for J; bases not matched to a gene: 8. Variable domain in full (rest from reference TRBV5-1 and TRBJ2-1): KAGVTQTPRYLIKTRGQQVTLSCSPISGHRSVSWYQQTPGQGLQFLFEYFSETQRNKGNFPGRFSGRQFSNSRSEMNVSTLELGDSALYLCASSNLGQADNEQFFGPGTRLTVL.

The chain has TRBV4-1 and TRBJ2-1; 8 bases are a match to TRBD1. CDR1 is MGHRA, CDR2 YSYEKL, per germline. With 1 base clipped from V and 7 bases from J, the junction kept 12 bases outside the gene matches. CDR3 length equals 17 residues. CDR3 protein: CASSQADRGSRRNEQFF. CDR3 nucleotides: TGCGCCAGCAGCCAAGCCGACAGGGGCAGTAGGAGAAATGAGCAGTTCTTC.

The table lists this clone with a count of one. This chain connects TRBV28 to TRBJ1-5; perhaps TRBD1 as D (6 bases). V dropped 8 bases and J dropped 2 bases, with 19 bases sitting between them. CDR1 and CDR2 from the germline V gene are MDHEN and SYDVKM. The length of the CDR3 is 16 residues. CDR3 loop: CASEGGGARGNQPQHF. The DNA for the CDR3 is TGTGCCAGCGAAGGAGGGGGGGCGCGGGGCAATCAGCCCCAGCATTTT. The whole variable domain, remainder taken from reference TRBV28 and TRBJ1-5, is DVKVTQSSRYLVKRTGEKVFLECVQDMDHENMFWYRQDPGLGLRLIYFSYDVKMKEKGDIPEGYSVSREKKERFSLILESASTNQTSMYLCASEGGGARGNQPQHFGDGTRLSIL.

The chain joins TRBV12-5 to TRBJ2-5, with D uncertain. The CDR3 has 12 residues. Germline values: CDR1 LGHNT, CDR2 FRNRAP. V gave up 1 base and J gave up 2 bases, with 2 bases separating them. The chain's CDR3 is CASGLAQETQYF. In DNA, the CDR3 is TGTGCTAGTGGTTTGGCGCAAGAGACCCAGTACTTC.